The clone carrying this T cell receptor (beta chain) was seen only a few times. The antigen remains unidentified. V shed 5 bases and J 4 bases; nucleotides not matched to a gene: 12. The CDR3 is 17 residues long. The germline gives CDR1 SGHTA, CDR2 FQGNSA. The sample is drawn from a study of T cell repertoires in cytomegalovirus infection. On the study more broadly: CMV epitopes, recently identified HLA-C-restricted and well-studied HLA-B-restricted, were used. Both a matching HLA type and CMV infection were indicated by public TCR beta signatures. Study-wide findings and caveats: Dominant in the ex vivo response were TCR beta clonotypes restricted by HLA-C and specific for CMV. Summed public TCR beta family frequency identified CMV carriers bearing the relevant HLA.

From the reads, TCRdb called clonotypes with MiXCR, one entry per CDR3 protein. The data show approximately 220,000 distinct CDR3 sequences, roughly 34% seen once. The sequenced sample was CD8+ T cells from cultured PBMCs, obtained from culture after CMV antigen stimulation. The V gene is TRBV7-2, the J gene TRBJ2-5; 11 bases agree with TRBD2. The TCR originated in a human donor in good health (CMV status not recorded). Some clones in this sample may be carry-over from other donors' samples. For the CDR3, the DNA is TGTGCCAGCAGCCTAGGGACTAGCGGAGCCCAGGGAGAGACCCAGTACTTC. It yields the protein CASSLGTSGAQGETQYF.